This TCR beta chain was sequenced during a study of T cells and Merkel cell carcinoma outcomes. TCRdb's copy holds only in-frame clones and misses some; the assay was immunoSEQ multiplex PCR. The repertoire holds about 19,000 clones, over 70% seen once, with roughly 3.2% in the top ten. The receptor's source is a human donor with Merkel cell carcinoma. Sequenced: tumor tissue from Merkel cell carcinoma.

CDR3 amino acids: CASSPFRPWEQYF. CDR3 nucleotides: TGTGCCAGCTCACCATTCAGGCCTTGGGAGCAGTACTTC. The rearrangement links TRBV18 to TRBJ2-7, with D unresolved. The CDR3 spans 13 residues. Trimming removed 2 bases at V and 7 bases at J, with 12 bases between. Germline V gene data show CDR1 as KGHSH and CDR2 as LQKENI.